This T cell receptor (beta chain) emerged from a study of blood T cell repertoires in COVID-19. Whole-study context: From T cells, B-cell-depleted T cells, or PBMCs came the material, which was cDNA or gDNA.

Study members were between 18 and 89 years old and lived in 20 to 30 US regions. Per the authors' pipeline: Amplified reference gene primers provided the basis for estimating nucleated cell counts. Method: immunoSEQ multiplex PCR; TCRdb's copy keeps in-frame clones and lacks some. That table is the source of V, J and clone size, and D and trimming were worked out from the DNA. The table shows around 260,000 clones, with approximately 85% occurring only once. The germline V and J ends were trimmed by 6 bases and 4 bases, with 16 bases remaining between them. CDR1 MNHEY and CDR2 SVGAGI come from the germline V gene. The CDR3 runs to 15 residues.

This receptor was obtained from a woman aged 25 to 39 who had recovered from COVID-19. The sequencing sample was made of PBMCs or T cells enriched from blood (not recorded which). The rearrangement joins TRBV6-5 to TRBJ2-1; D not resolved. The CDR3 protein is CASSPGAVLYNEQFF. As DNA, the CDR3 is TGTGCCAGCAGCCCCGGTGCGGTACTGTACAATGAGCAGTTCTTC.